This TCR beta chain is drawn from a study of shared clonotypes between healthy human individuals. Study information: Each donor had three CD4 naive, three CD4 memory, two CD8 naive and one CD8 memory plate.

Profiling relied on immunoSEQ multiplex PCR, and the TCRdb table lists in-frame clones only, not all of them. In the table there are over a million clones, more than 95% of which are singletons. The sequence came from a man aged 25-45 years in good health. The sample taken for sequencing was naive CD4+ T cells sorted from blood. Subset in this sample: CD45RA+ positively selected.

CDR3 sequence reads: CASSQVTTNEQFF. CDR3 nucleotide sequence: TGTGCCAGCAGCCAGGTAACGACCAATGAGCAGTTCTTC. The chain is built from TRBV5-4 and TRBJ2-1; D is uncertain. The CDR3 is made up of 13 amino acids. Germline V lookup: CDR1 SGHNT, CDR2 YYREEE (reference sequence). The V end lost 4 bases, the J end lost 6 bases, and 11 bases lay between the germline ends.